This note documents a single TCR beta chain sequence. Its antigen is not identified. Unsorted whole blood served as the source of blood RNA, and germline DNA was extracted as well. The patients lived with chronic HBV infection and had not yet received any treatment. V lost 11 bases and J lost 7, with 21 bases in between. Germline-derived CDR1 and CDR2 are MGHRA and YSYEKL. CDR3 length: 14 residues. The input was around 500 ng total RNA; TCR beta cDNA was made from it with a constant-region primer. TCR beta libraries came from three nested multiplex PCR rounds using slightly modified ARM-PCR. Both of the initial two PCR rounds ran for roughly 10 cycles and employed TRBV1-TRBV30 forward primers alongside a C-beta reverse primer. A single record per CDR3 protein comes from TCRdb applying MiXCR to the multiplex PCR reads. The sample carries 190,000 or so distinct CDR3 sequences, roughly two thirds recorded once.

The data derive from a study of tumor-infiltrating lymphocytes in primary liver carcinoma. Looking at the study overall: Every patient in the cohort had a primary liver carcinoma. That carcinoma was treated by surgical resection.

The study, taken as a whole, reports: Tumor specimens were characterized by a significantly higher top-250-clone fraction than blood (p = 0.039). CD8+ and CD4+ repertoires went uncompared, the samples being bulk unsorted.

The source material was peripheral blood. The rearrangement joins TRBV4-1 to TRBJ1-5, with D hard to call. The clonotype comes from a woman in her sixties with primary liver carcinoma and hepatitis B virus infection. The CDR3 sequence is CAGNQVMTDQPQHF. In DNA form, the CDR3 reads TGCGCCGGCAACCAAGTCATGACGGACCAGCCCCAGCATTTT.